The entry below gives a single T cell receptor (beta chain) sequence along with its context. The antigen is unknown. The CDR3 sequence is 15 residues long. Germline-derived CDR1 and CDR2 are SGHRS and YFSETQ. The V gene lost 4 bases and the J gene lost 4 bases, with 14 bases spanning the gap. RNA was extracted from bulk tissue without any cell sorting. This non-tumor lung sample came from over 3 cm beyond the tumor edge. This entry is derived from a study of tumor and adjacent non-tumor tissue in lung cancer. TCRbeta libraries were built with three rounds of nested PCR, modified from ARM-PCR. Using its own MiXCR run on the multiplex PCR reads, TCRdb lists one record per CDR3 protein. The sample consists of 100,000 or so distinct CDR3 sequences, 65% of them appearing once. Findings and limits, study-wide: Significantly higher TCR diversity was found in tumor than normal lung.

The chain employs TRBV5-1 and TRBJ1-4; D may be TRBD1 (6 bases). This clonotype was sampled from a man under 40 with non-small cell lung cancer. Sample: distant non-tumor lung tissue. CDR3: CASSTYRDRNEKLFF. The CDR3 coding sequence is TGCGCCAGCAGCACATACAGGGACCGTAATGAAAAACTGTTTTTT.